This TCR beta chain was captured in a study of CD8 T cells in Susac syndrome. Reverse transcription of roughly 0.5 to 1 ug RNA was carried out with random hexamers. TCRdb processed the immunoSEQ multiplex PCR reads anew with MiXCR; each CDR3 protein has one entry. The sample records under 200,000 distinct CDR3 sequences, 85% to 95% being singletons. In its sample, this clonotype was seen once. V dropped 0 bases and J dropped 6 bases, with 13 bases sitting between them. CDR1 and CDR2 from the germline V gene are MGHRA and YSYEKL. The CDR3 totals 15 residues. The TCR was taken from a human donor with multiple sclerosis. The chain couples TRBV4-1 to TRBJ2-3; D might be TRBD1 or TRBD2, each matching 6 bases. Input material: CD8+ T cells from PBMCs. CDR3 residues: CASSQDWGARDTQYF. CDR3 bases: TGCGCCAGCAGCCAAGATTGGGGGGCTCGGGATACGCAGTATTTT.